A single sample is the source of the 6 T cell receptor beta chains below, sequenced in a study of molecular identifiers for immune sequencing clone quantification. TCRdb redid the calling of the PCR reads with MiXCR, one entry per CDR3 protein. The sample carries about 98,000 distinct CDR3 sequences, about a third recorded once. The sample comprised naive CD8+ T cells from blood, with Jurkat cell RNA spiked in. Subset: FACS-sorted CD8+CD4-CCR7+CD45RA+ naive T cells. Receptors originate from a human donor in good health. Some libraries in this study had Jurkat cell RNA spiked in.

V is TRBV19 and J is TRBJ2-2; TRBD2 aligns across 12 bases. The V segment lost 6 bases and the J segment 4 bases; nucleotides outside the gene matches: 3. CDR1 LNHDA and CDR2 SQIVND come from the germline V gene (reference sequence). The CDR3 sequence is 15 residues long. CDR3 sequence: CASSRLAGATGELFF. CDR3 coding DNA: TGTGCCAGTAGCCGACTAGCGGGAGCCACCGGGGAGCTGTTTTTT.

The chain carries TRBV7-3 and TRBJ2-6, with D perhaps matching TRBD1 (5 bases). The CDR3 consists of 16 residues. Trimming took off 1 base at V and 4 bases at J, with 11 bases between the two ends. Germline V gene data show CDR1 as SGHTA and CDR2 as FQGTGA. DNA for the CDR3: TGTGCCAGCAGCTTAATGGTAGGGGTCGGGGCCAACGTCCTGACTTTC. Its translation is CASSLMVGVGANVLTF.

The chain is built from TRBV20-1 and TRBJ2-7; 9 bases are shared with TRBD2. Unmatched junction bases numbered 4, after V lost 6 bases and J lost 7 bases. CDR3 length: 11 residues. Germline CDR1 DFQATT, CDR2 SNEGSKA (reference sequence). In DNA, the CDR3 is TGCAGTGCCGATACTAGCGGGGAGCAGTACTTC. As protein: CSADTSGEQYF.

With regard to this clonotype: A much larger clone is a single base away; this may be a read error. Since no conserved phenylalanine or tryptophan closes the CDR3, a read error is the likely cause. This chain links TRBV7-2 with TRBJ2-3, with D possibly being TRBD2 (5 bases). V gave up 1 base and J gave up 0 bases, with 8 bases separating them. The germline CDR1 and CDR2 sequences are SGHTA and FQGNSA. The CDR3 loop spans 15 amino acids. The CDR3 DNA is TGTGCCAGCAGCTTAGTCGGCGGGAGCACAGATACGCAGTATTAT. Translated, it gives CASSLVGGSTDTQYY.

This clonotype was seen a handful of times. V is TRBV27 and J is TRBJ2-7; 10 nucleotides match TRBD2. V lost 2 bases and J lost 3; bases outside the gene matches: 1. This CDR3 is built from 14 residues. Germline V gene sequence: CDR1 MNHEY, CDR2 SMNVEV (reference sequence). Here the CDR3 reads CASSLLAGDYEQYF. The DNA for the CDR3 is TGTGCCAGCAGTTTACTAGCGGGGGACTACGAGCAGTACTTC.

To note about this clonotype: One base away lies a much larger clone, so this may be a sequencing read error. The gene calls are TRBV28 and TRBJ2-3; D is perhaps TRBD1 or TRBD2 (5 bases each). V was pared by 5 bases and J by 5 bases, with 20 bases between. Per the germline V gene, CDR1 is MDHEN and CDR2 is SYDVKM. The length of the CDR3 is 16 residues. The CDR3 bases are TGTGCCAGCAGTCCCCTCCCGGTGGGGGAGAAAGATACGCAGTATTTT. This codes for CASSPLPVGEKDTQYF.